Below, 22 T cell receptor beta chains from the same sample are listed, as sequenced in a study of response to subunit inactivated influenza vaccine. Using its own MiXCR run on the RT-PCR reads, TCRdb lists one record per CDR3 protein. The sample lists roughly 710,000 distinct CDR3 sequences; about 15% were seen once. The sample consisted of PBMCs from blood, taken 14 to 15 days before vaccination. The receptors come from a man aged 45-60 years who received an inactivated influenza vaccine.

This chain joins TRBV11-2 and TRBJ2-5; D gene ambiguous. Between the trimmed V and J ends, which lost 1 base and 6 bases, there was a span of 9 bases. Germline CDR1 and CDR2: SGHAT and FQNNGV. The CDR3 is 13 amino acids. The CDR3 spells CASSLALGQTQYF. CDR3 nucleotides: TGTGCCAGCAGCTTAGCCCTAGGCCAGACCCAGTACTTC.

This sequence joins TRBV7-6 and TRBJ2-5, with no clear D. Trimming removed 5 bases at V and 2 bases at J, with 15 bases between. Germline CDR1 and CDR2: SGHVS and FNYEAQ. The CDR3 has 15 residues. CDR3 DNA sequence: TGTGCCAGCAGCCGAAAGGGCCAGCAACAAGAGACCCAGTACTTC. As protein: CASSRKGQQQETQYF.

This chain connects TRBV6-2 or TRBV6-3 to TRBJ1-3; D is possibly TRBD1 (6 bases). Germline CDR1 is MNHEY and CDR2 is SVGEGT. This CDR3 comprises 17 residues. The V end was cut by 7 bases, the J end by 3 bases, with 22 bases between. CDR3 sequence reads: CASTIRASGTRGNTIYF. The CDR3 nucleotides read TGTGCCAGCACCATCCGGGCCAGCGGGACACGTGGAAACACCATATATTTT.

There are a few counts of this clonotype. The chain is built from TRBV6-1 and TRBJ2-3; D is perhaps TRBD2 (6 bases). Germline loops: CDR1 MNHNS, CDR2 SASEGT. The CDR3 totals 15 residues. Trimming pared 6 bases from V and 0 bases from J, leaving 13 bases between. Written as DNA, the CDR3 is TGTGCCAGCAGCCAGACTAGACCTAGCACAGATACGCAGTATTTT. It specifies CASSQTRPSTDTQYF.

This clonotype was counted ten times or more. The V call is TRBV5-1, the J call TRBJ2-1; D remains ambiguous. Trimming stripped 5 bases from V and 5 bases from J, with 8 bases between. In germline, CDR1 is SGHRS, CDR2 YFSETQ. The CDR3 runs 12 residues. The DNA of the CDR3 is TGCGCCAGCAGATTGCTCAACAATGAGCAGTTCTTC. The encoded protein is CASRLLNNEQFF.

This clonotype was detected a few times. V and J are TRBV7-8 and TRBJ1-5; the D is unclear. The CDR3 runs 15 residues. Germline V gene sequence: CDR1 SGHVS, CDR2 FQNEAQ. V was pared by 5 bases and J by 3 bases, with 14 bases between. CDR3 nucleotide sequence: TGTGCCAGCAGCCCAATGGTACAGCTCAATCAGCCCCAGCATTTT. Translation: CASSPMVQLNQPQHF.

Many counts were recorded for this clonotype. The genes are TRBV5-4 and TRBJ2-3; D gene unclear. CDR1 SGHNT and CDR2 YYREEE come from the germline V gene (reference sequence). The V end lost 2 bases, the J end lost 2 bases, and 6 bases lay between the germline ends. The CDR3 extends over 13 amino acids. Here the CDR3 DNA reads TGTGCCAGCAGCTTCCTAAACACAGATACGCAGTATTTT. Its protein product is CASSFLNTDTQYF.

This clonotype appeared a few times. V usage is TRBV10-3 and J usage is TRBJ1-5; D is possibly TRBD1 (5 bases). The CDR3 loop spans 15 amino acids. Germline V gives CDR1 ENHRY, CDR2 SYGVKD. The V gene lost 5 bases and the J gene lost 3 bases, with 14 bases spanning the gap. The CDR3 nucleotides are TGTGCCATCAGTCAGATGGGGGGAAACAATCAGCCCCAGCATTTT. Amino acid sequence: CAISQMGGNNQPQHF.

The genes are TRBV6-2 or TRBV6-3 and TRBJ2-7, with TRBD2 matching 7 bases. This CDR3 has 14 amino acids. CDR1 and CDR2 (germline): MNHEY, SVGEGT. V dropped 6 bases and J dropped 3; count of bases not matched to a gene: 8. The CDR3 nucleotides read TGTGCCAGCAGGACCCCGGGGGGTTTCTACGAGCAGTACTTC. This sequence encodes CASRTPGGFYEQYF.

V is TRBV20-1 and J is TRBJ2-3; 10 bases agree with TRBD2. This CDR3 comprises 16 residues. Germline V gene lookup returns CDR1 DFQATT and CDR2 SNEGSKA (reference sequence). Germline trimming cut 0 bases from V and 7 bases from J; bases unmatched to any gene: 10. This CDR3 reads CSARDRRLAGEYTQYF. The CDR3 coding sequence is TGCAGTGCTAGAGATAGGAGGCTAGCGGGGGAGTATACGCAGTATTTT.

The chain carries TRBV3-1 and TRBJ2-1; TRBD2 might be the D (6 bases). The CDR3 consists of 19 residues. The V end lost 0 bases, the J end lost 3 bases, and 21 bases lay between the germline ends. CDR1 and CDR2 from the germline V gene are LGHDT and YNNKEL (reference sequence). CDR3: CASSQEVGRRRGFYNEQFF. The CDR3 DNA sequence: TGTGCCAGCAGCCAAGAAGTGGGACGGAGGCGGGGATTCTACAATGAGCAGTTCTTC.

This clonotype has a count of ten or more. The chain combines TRBV6-1 with TRBJ1-2; TRBD1 might be the D (6 bases). This CDR3 has 15 amino acids. The V end was cut by 7 bases, the J end by 5 bases, with 20 bases between. The V gene's germline CDR1 is MNHNS and CDR2 SASEGT. CDR3 in DNA: TGTGCCAGCACCTACGGGTGGGGGGACACTTATGGCTACACCTTC. Its protein product is CASTYGWGDTYGYTF.

This sequence joins TRBV7-9 and TRBJ2-1; 7 bases match TRBD2. The length of the CDR3 is 14 residues. Germline assignment: CDR1 SEHNR and CDR2 FQNEAQ (reference sequence). Unmatched junction bases numbered 8, after V lost 3 bases and J lost 9 bases. CDR3 sequence reads: CASSFSVGGGEQFF. The DNA for the CDR3 is TGTGCCAGCAGCTTTAGCGTGGGGGGGGGTGAGCAGTTCTTC.

The chain links TRBV27 to TRBJ2-7; TRBD1 is a possible D gene (6 bases). CDR3 length: 15 residues. Deletions cut 4 bases from V and 4 bases from J, with 17 bases between. Germline V gene lookup returns CDR1 MNHEY and CDR2 SMNVEV (reference sequence). CDR3 in DNA: TGTGCCAGCAGTTCCAGAAAGACAGGTATATACGAGCAGTACTTC. Translation: CASSSRKTGIYEQYF.

V gene TRBV5-1 combines with J gene TRBJ1-3; D ambiguous. Germline V lookup: CDR1 SGHRS, CDR2 YFSETQ. This CDR3 has 13 residues. Between the trimmed V and J ends, which lost 4 bases and 2 bases, there was a span of 7 bases. CDR3 residues: CASSIGTGNTIYF. The CDR3 nucleotides read TGCGCCAGCAGCATTGGGACTGGAAACACCATATATTTT.

In DNA form, the CDR3 reads TGTGCCAGCAGTTTCGAGCTCGCCGGTACAGATACGCAGTATTTT. As protein: CASSFELAGTDTQYF. The J gene is TRBJ2-3, the V gene TRBV12-3 or TRBV12-4; D not certain. This CDR3 is built from 15 residues. Trimming shortened V by 3 bases and J by 3 bases, and 13 bases separated the two germline ends.

In this sample, this clonotype turned up a few times. The chain uses TRBV6-1 and TRBJ2-7; TRBD1 agrees at 8 bases. The V gene end was trimmed by 6 bases and the J gene end by 0 bases; junction bases not matched to a gene: 4. CDR1 is MNHNS, CDR2 SASEGT, per germline. The CDR3 totals 14 residues. The CDR3 region is CASRRQGRSYEQYF. CDR3 nucleotides: TGTGCCAGCAGACGACAGGGGCGCTCCTACGAGCAGTACTTC.

The rearrangement links TRBV6-2 or TRBV6-3 to TRBJ2-3; 10 bases are a match to TRBD1. The CDR3 runs 16 residues. Germline CDR1 reads MNHEY; CDR2 reads SVGEGT. With 7 bases clipped from V and 3 bases from J, the junction kept 10 bases outside the gene matches. CDR3 amino acids: CASTTFPGQGTDTQYF. The CDR3 DNA is TGTGCCAGCACCACCTTTCCGGGACAGGGGACAGATACGCAGTATTTT.

This clonotype has just a few counts. The chain carries TRBV15 and TRBJ2-7; TRBD1 might be the D (5 bases). The CDR3 spans 15 residues. Germline loops: CDR1 LNHNV, CDR2 YYDKDF (reference sequence). Trimming shortened V by 1 base and J by 3 bases, and 13 bases separated the two germline ends. This CDR3 reads CATSRGPDGHYEQYF. The CDR3 DNA reads TGTGCCACCAGCAGAGGTCCGGACGGACACTACGAGCAGTACTTC.

This clonotype has just a few counts. This chain connects TRBV27 to TRBJ2-7, with TRBD2 matching 14 bases. CDR3 length: 18 amino acids. The germline V gene encodes CDR1 MNHEY and CDR2 SMNVEV (reference sequence). Losses at the gene ends were 6 bases for V and 0 bases for J; bases not matched to a gene: 10. CDR3 bases: TGTGCCAGCAGGACCCGGACTAGCGGGGGGTATAGCTCCTACGAGCAGTACTTC. As protein: CASRTRTSGGYSSYEQYF.

This clonotype occurred many times. V gene TRBV20-1 combines with J gene TRBJ2-7; 9 nucleotides align to TRBD2. Germline-derived CDR1 and CDR2 are DFQATT and SNEGSKA (reference sequence). This CDR3 region has 15 residues. The V gene end was trimmed by 0 bases and the J gene end by 2 bases; junction bases not matched to a gene: 5. The chain's CDR3 is CSARDGVAGAYEQYF. CDR3 bases: TGCAGTGCTAGAGATGGAGTAGCGGGGGCCTACGAGCAGTACTTC.

In its sample, this clonotype was seen a few times. This chain joins TRBV7-2 and TRBJ1-5, with unresolved D. V was cut by 5 bases and J by 0 bases, with 11 bases left in between. There are 15 residues in the CDR3. From germline, CDR1 is SGHTA and CDR2 FQGNSA. The CDR3 sequence: CASSITAYSNQPQHF. The CDR3 coding sequence is TGTGCCAGCAGCATCACAGCGTATAGCAATCAGCCCCAGCATTTT.